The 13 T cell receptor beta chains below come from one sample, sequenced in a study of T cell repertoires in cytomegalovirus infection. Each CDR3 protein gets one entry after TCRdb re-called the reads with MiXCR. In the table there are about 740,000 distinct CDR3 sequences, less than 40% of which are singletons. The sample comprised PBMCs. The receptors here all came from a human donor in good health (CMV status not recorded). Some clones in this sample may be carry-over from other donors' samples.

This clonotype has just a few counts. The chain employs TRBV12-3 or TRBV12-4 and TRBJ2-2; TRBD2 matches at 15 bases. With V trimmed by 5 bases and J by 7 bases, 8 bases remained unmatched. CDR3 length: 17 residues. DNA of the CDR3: TGTGCCAGCAGTCGGACTAGCGGGGGGGCCTTCGGCGGGGAGCTGTTTTTT. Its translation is CASSRTSGGAFGGELFF.

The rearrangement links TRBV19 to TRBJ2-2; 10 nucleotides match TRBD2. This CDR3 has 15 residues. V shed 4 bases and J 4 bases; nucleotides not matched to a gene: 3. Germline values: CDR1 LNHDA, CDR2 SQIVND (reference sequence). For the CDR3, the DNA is TGTGCCAGTAGTACTGCTAGCGGGAGCACCGGGGAGCTGTTTTTT. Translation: CASSTASGSTGELFF.

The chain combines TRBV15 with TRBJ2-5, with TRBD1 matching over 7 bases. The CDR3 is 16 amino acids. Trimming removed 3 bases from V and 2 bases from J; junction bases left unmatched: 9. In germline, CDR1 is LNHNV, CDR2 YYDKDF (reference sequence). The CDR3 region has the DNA TGTGCCACCAGCAGGGATATGGGACAGCTTCAAGAGACCCAGTACTTC. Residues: CATSRDMGQLQETQYF.

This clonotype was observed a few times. The CDR3 DNA reads TGTGCCAGCAGTCCCCTTAGAGGGGCGAACACCATATATTTT. It translates to CASSPLRGANTIYF. The chain is built from TRBV28 and TRBJ1-3, with a weak D call TRBD1 (5 bases). Per the germline V gene, CDR1 is MDHEN and CDR2 is SYDVKM. The CDR3 length is 14 residues. Trimming removed 5 bases from V and 7 bases from J, with 15 bases in between.

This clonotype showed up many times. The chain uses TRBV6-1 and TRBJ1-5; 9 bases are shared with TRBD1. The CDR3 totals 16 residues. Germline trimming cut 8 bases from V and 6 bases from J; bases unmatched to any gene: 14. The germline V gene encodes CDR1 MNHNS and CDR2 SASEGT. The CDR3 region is CASRSRGQGGFQPQHF. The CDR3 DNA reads TGTGCCAGCCGCTCAAGGGGACAGGGAGGCTTTCAGCCCCAGCATTTT.

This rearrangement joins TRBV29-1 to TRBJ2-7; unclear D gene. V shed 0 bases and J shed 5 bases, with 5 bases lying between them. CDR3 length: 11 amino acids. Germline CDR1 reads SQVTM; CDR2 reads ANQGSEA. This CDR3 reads CSVEERNEQYF. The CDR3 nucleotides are TGCAGCGTTGAAGAAAGGAACGAGCAGTACTTC.

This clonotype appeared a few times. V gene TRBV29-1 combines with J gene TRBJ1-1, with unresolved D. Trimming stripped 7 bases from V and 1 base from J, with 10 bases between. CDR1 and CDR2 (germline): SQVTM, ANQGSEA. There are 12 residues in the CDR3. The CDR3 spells CSGAGGNTEAFF. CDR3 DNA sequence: TGCAGCGGTGCAGGAGGGAACACTGAAGCTTTCTTT.

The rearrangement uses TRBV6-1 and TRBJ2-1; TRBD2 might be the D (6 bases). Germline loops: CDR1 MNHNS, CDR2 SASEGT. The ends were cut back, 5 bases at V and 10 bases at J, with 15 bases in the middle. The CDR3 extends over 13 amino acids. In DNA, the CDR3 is TGTGCCAGCAGTTACGGGGGACTGGAAGAGCAGTTCTTC. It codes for CASSYGGLEEQFF.

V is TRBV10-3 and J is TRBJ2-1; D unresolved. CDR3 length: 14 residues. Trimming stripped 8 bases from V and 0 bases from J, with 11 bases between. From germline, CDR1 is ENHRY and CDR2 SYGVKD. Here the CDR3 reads CAIQDAVSYNEQFF. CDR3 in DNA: TGTGCCATCCAGGACGCGGTCTCCTACAATGAGCAGTTCTTC.

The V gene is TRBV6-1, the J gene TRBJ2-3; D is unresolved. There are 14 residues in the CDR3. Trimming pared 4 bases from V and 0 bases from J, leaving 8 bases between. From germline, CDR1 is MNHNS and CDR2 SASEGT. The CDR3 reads CASSVGSSTDTQYF. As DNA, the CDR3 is TGTGCCAGCAGTGTTGGGTCTAGCACAGATACGCAGTATTTT.

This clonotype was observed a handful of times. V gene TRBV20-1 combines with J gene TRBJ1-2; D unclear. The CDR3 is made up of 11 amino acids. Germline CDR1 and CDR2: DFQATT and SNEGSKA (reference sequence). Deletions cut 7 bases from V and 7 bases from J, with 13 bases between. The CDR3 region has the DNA TGCAGTGTAGCGGGCCCCCCTGGCTACACCTTC. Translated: CSVAGPPGYTF.

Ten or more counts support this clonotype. The CDR3, as DNA: TGTGCCAGCAGCCTTCCTAGCGGGGGAACCTACGAGCAGTACTTC. It is translated as CASSLPSGGTYEQYF. V is TRBV7-8 and J is TRBJ2-7; 10 positions agree with TRBD2. J lost 2 bases, V lost 5 bases, and 6 bases had no gene match. CDR1 and CDR2 from the germline V gene are SGHVS and FQNEAQ. This CDR3 contains 15 residues.

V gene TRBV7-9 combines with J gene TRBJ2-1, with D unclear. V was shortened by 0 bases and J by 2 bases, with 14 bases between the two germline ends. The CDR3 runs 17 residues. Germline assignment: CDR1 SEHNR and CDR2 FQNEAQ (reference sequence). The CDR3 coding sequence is TGTGCCAGCAGCTTAGCGGGCCCGGGCGGAGCCTACAATGAGCAGTTCTTC. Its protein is CASSLAGPGGAYNEQFF.